This entry lists 21 T cell receptor beta chains sequenced from one sample in a study of cytomegalovirus exposure and HLA in healthy donors. The data were produced by immunoSEQ multiplex PCR, yet TCRdb's version contains in-frame clones alone and is incomplete. The table has about 160,000 clones, 85% seen once. Sequencing was performed on PBMCs. These receptors all stem from a man aged 25-45 years in good health and CMV-seropositive.

The chain carries TRBV9 and TRBJ2-7; TRBD1 might be the D (6 bases). The CDR3 is made up of 14 amino acids. Trimming stripped 5 bases from V and 3 bases from J, with 15 bases between. CDR1 is SGDLS, CDR2 YYNGEE, per germline. CDR3 region: CASSYRAEVYEQYF. The DNA for the CDR3 is TGTGCCAGCAGTTACAGGGCTGAGGTCTACGAGCAGTACTTC.

The chain carries TRBV19 and TRBJ1-1, with 9 bases aligning to TRBD1. This CDR3 has 16 residues. V was pared by 8 bases and J by 3 bases, with 13 bases of the junction left unmatched. Germline V gives CDR1 LNHDA, CDR2 SQIVND (reference sequence). Written as DNA, the CDR3 is TGTGCCAGTGGGGCGGGACAGGGTTTTCTTTACACTGAAGCTTTCTTT. Amino acid sequence: CASGAGQGFLYTEAFF.

The rearrangement links TRBV6-5 to TRBJ1-2; 10 bases are a match to TRBD1. V was pared by 2 bases and J by 4 bases, with 7 bases of the junction left unmatched. The CDR3 loop spans 16 amino acids. CDR1 and CDR2 from the germline V gene are MNHEY and SVGAGI. The CDR3 DNA sequence: TGTGCCAGCAGTTACGTTGGGACAGGGGAGATCTATGGCTACACCTTC. Amino acids: CASSYVGTGEIYGYTF.

This clone occurred many times. V is TRBV5-1 and J is TRBJ1-1; TRBD1 is a possible D gene (5 bases). V gave up 4 bases and J gave up 1 base, with 11 bases separating them. CDR1 SGHRS and CDR2 YFSETQ come from the germline V gene. There are 14 residues in the CDR3. The CDR3 DNA follows: TGCGCCAGCAGCCCTAGGGGTGAGAACACTGAAGCTTTCTTT. The encoded protein is CASSPRGENTEAFF.

The chain recombines TRBV29-1 with TRBJ2-5, with 10 nucleotides matching TRBD2. Germline-derived CDR1 and CDR2 are SQVTM and ANQGSEA. J was trimmed by 4 bases and V by 6 bases; bases with no gene match: 8. There are 14 residues in the CDR3. The CDR3 DNA is TGCAGCGTGCCGAGCGGGGGGGCCGGAGAGACCCAGTACTTC. This codes for CSVPSGGAGETQYF.

This chain joins TRBV6-6 and TRBJ2-5; D is perhaps TRBD1 (5 bases). From germline, CDR1 is MNHNY and CDR2 SVGAGI (reference sequence). The length of the CDR3 is 16 residues. Trimming took 1 base from V and 0 from J, leaving 12 bases between them. The CDR3 sequence is CASSYFRVGYQETQYF. In nucleotides, the CDR3 is TGTGCCAGCAGTTACTTCAGGGTCGGGTACCAAGAGACCCAGTACTTC.

Concerning this clone itself: At one boundary the junction diverges from the germline segment, which might be a read error. The chain couples TRBV7-7 to TRBJ2-2; D is perhaps TRBD2 (6 bases). CDR1 and CDR2 from the germline V gene are SSHAT and FNYEAQ (reference sequence). The CDR3 loop spans 16 amino acids. The CDR3 sequence is CASSLVPGANTGELFF. CDR3 in DNA: TGTGCTAGCAGCTTAGTCCCGGGGGCGAACACCGGGGAGCTGTTTTTT.

This chain uses TRBV5-1 with TRBJ2-4, with TRBD2 identical over 10 bases. The germline CDR1 and CDR2 sequences are SGHRS and YFSETQ. Trimming took 3 bases from V and 6 from J; bases not matched to a gene: 3. This CDR3 has 14 residues. CDR3 coding DNA: TGCGCCAGCAGCTCTAGCGGGGGATTAAACATTCAGTACTTC. It codes for CASSSSGGLNIQYF.

The rearrangement links TRBV4-3 to TRBJ2-5; TRBD1 matches 10 bases. This CDR3 has 17 amino acids. V trimming: 0 bases; J trimming: 4 bases; junction bases outside the gene matches: 8. CDR1 is LGHNA and CDR2 is YSLEER in the germline V gene. The CDR3 DNA is TGCGCCAGCAGCCAAGAAGTGACAGGGGGCTTCGCAGAGACCCAGTACTTC. This sequence encodes CASSQEVTGGFAETQYF.

The chain links TRBV7-9 to TRBJ2-7, with TRBD1 identical over 8 bases. The CDR3 runs 15 residues. Germline trimming cut 2 bases from V and 5 bases from J; bases unmatched to any gene: 8. The germline V gene encodes CDR1 SEHNR and CDR2 FQNEAQ (reference sequence). CDR3 region: CASSLRSTGDDEQYF. CDR3 sequence (DNA): TGTGCCAGCAGCTTAAGGTCGACAGGGGACGACGAGCAGTACTTC.

V is TRBV23-1 and J is TRBJ1-5; 9 positions match TRBD1. TRBV23-1 is annotated as an ORF whose role is uncertain. The CDR3 consists of 15 residues. The V and J ends lost 7 bases and 3 bases, in that order; junction bases with no gene match: 7. CDR3 amino acids: CASTRTGEDNQPQHF. The DNA for the CDR3 is TGCGCCAGCACCCGGACAGGGGAGGACAATCAGCCCCAGCATTTT.

This chain links TRBV30 with TRBJ1-5; no definite D call. Germline V CDR1 and CDR2: GTSNPN, SVGIG (reference sequence). V lost 4 bases to trimming and J lost 1 base, with 14 bases between them. The CDR3 contains 15 residues. CDR3: CAWTTSRGSNQPQHF. The CDR3 DNA sequence: TGTGCCTGGACCACGAGTAGAGGAAGCAATCAGCCCCAGCATTTT.

The chain employs TRBV27 and TRBJ2-1; 9 nucleotides line up with TRBD2. V was pared by 10 bases and J by 1 base, with 5 bases of the junction left unmatched. Germline V gene data show CDR1 as MNHEY and CDR2 as SMNVEV (reference sequence). The CDR3 consists of 14 residues. This CDR3 is CATRSGGSYNEQFF. In nucleotides, the CDR3 is TGTGCCACCCGAAGCGGGGGGTCCTACAATGAGCAGTTCTTC.

The chain uses TRBV7-2 and TRBJ2-5; 13 bases agree with TRBD2. The germline V gene encodes CDR1 SGHTA and CDR2 FQGNSA. The CDR3 consists of 13 residues. After removal of 8 bases from V and 5 bases from J, the junction contained 2 bases not matched to a gene. The CDR3 DNA sequence: TGTGCCAGCGGGACTAGCGGGGCTGAGACCCAGTACTTC. Translation: CASGTSGAETQYF. Supplemented by reference TRBV7-2 and TRBJ2-5, the full variable domain reads GAGVSQSPSNKVTEKGKDVELRCDPISGHTALYWYRQSLGQGLEFLIYFQGNSAPDKSGLPSDRFSAERTGGSVSTLTIQRTQQEDSAVYLCASGTSGAETQYFGPGTRLLVL.

The CDR3 DNA reads as TGTGCCAGCAGTGCGGCGGGGGCGGGCGATACGCAGTATTTT. This sequence encodes CASSAAGAGDTQYF. J is TRBJ2-3 and V is TRBV2; D may be TRBD2 (7 bases). Germline V gene sequence: CDR1 SNHLY, CDR2 FYNNEI. This CDR3 has 14 amino acids. The V and J ends lost 4 bases and 6 bases respectively, with 14 bases between them.

The chain couples TRBV13 to TRBJ2-7, with TRBD2 identical over 16 bases. Germline CDR1 is PRHDT and CDR2 is FYEKMQ (reference sequence). CDR3 length: 16 amino acids. V lost 5 bases, J lost 5 bases, and 6 bases stayed unmatched. The CDR3 reads CASSPGLAGGQNEQYF. CDR3 nucleotide sequence: TGTGCCAGCAGCCCGGGACTAGCGGGGGGGCAGAACGAGCAGTACTTC.

The chain links TRBV2 to TRBJ1-1, with D perhaps matching TRBD1 (6 bases). The V and J ends lost 7 bases and 3 bases respectively, with 15 bases between them. The CDR3 consists of 14 residues. Germline V lookup: CDR1 SNHLY, CDR2 FYNNEI. The CDR3, as DNA: TGTGCCAGCATAGAGGGGAGGGGGGACACTGAAGCTTTCTTT. Protein sequence: CASIEGRGDTEAFF.

The rearrangement uses TRBV15 and TRBJ1-5, with D perhaps TRBD1 (6 bases). The germline V gene has CDR1 LNHNV and CDR2 YYDKDF (reference sequence). This CDR3 has 15 amino acids. With 0 bases removed from V and 5 bases from J, the gap between germline ends came to 11 bases. As DNA, the CDR3 is TGTGCCACCAGCAGAGACAGGGGATTATATCAGCCCCAGCATTTT. It is translated as CATSRDRGLYQPQHF.

The V gene is TRBV7-8, the J gene TRBJ2-3; TRBD2 agrees at 7 bases. The germline V gene encodes CDR1 SGHVS and CDR2 FQNEAQ. V lost 4 bases and J lost 7; bases outside the gene matches: 11. The CDR3 consists of 15 residues. CDR3 sequence reads: CASSSWEPRENTQYF. CDR3 coding DNA: TGTGCCAGCAGCTCCTGGGAGCCGCGGGAGAATACGCAGTATTTT. The full variable domain, rest sourced from reference TRBV7-8 and TRBJ2-3, is GAGVSQSPRYKVAKRGQDVALRCDPISGHVSLFWYQQALGQGPEFLTYFQNEAQLDKSGLPSDRFFAERPEGSVSTLKIQRTQQEDSAVYLCASSSWEPRENTQYFGPGTRLTVL.

This chain uses TRBV5-1 with TRBJ2-7, with D hard to call. Trimming removed 0 bases at V and 4 bases at J, with 8 bases between. Germline assignment: CDR1 SGHRS and CDR2 YFSETQ. The CDR3 runs to 13 residues. The chain's CDR3 is CASSLGFLYEQYF. Here the CDR3 DNA reads TGCGCCAGCAGCTTGGGTTTCCTTTACGAGCAGTACTTC.

The CDR3 reads CASSYLSGGDTDTQYF. The CDR3, as DNA: TGTGCCAGCAGTTACCTAAGCGGGGGGGACACAGATACGCAGTATTTT. The chain combines TRBV6-5 with TRBJ2-3; 10 bases line up with TRBD2. Germline V gene data show CDR1 as MNHEY and CDR2 as SVGAGI. The CDR3 spans 16 residues. After removal of 2 bases from V and 2 bases from J, the junction contained 4 bases not matched to a gene.